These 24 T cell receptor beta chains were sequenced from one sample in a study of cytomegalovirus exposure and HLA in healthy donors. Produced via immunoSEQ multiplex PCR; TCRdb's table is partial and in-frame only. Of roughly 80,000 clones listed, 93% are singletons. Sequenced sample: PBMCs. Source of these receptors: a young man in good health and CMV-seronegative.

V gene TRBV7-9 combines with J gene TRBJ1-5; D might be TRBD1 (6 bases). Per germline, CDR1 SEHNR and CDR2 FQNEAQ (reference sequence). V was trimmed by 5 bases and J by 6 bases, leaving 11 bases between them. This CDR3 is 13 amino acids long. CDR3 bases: TGTGCCAGCAGCCTAACAGGGCTTCAGCCCCAGCATTTT. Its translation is CASSLTGLQPQHF.

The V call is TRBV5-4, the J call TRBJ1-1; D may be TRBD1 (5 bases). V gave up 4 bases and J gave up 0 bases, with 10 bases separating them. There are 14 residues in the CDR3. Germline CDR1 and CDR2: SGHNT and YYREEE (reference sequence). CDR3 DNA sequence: TGTGCCAGCAGCCAAGACAGCATGAACACTGAAGCTTTCTTT. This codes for CASSQDSMNTEAFF.

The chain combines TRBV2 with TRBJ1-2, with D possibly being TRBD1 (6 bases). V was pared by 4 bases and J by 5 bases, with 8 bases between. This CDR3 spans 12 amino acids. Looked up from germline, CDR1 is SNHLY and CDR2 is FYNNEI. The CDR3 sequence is CASSGQVYGYTF. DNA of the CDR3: TGTGCCAGCAGTGGACAGGTTTATGGCTACACCTTC.

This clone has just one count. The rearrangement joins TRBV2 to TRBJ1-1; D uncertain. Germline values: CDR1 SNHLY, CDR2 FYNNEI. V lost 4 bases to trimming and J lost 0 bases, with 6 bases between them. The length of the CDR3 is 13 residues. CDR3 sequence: CASSVPMNTEAFF. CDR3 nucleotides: TGTGCCAGCAGTGTTCCTATGAACACTGAAGCTTTCTTT.

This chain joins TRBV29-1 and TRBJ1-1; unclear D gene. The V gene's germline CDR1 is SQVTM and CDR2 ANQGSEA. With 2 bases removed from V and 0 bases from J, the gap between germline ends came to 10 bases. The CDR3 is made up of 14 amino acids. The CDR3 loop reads CSVETQNMNTEAFF. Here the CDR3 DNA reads TGCAGCGTTGAAACACAGAACATGAACACTGAAGCTTTCTTT.

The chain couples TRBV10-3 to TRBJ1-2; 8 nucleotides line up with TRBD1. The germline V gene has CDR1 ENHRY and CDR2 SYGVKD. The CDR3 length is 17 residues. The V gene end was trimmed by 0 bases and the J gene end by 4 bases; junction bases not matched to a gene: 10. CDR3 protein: CAISESQLSGGGYGYTF. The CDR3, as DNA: TGTGCCATCAGTGAGTCGCAACTCTCAGGGGGCGGCTATGGCTACACCTTC.

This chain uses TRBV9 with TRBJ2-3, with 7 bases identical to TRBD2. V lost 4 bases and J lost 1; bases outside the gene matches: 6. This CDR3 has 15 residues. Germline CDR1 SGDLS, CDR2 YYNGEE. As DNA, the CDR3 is TGTGCCAGCAGCCTGGGGGGGGGAGGCACAGATACGCAGTATTTT. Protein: CASSLGGGGTDTQYF.

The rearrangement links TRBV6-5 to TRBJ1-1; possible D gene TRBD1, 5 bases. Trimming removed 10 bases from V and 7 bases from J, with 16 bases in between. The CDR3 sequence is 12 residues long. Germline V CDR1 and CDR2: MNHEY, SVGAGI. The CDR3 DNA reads TGTGCCACCTTAGACAGCAGACTTGAAGCTTTCTTT. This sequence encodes CATLDSRLEAFF.

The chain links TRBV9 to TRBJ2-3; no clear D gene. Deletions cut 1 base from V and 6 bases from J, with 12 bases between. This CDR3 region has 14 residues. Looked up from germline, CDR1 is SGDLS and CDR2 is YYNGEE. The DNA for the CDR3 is TGTGCCAGCAGCGTAACCCCCAGTTCGGATACGCAGTATTTT. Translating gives CASSVTPSSDTQYF.

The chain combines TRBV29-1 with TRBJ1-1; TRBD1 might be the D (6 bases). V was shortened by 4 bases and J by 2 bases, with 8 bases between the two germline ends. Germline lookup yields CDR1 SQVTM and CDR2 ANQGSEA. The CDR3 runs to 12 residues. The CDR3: CSVAQGNTEAFF. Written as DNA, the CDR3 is TGCAGCGTTGCACAGGGAAACACTGAAGCTTTCTTT.

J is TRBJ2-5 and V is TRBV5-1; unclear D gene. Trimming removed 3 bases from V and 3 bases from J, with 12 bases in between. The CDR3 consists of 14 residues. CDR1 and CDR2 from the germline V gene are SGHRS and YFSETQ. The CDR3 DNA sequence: TGCGCCAGCAGCTCTCCCACTCCTAAAGAGACCCAGTACTTC. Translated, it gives CASSSPTPKETQYF.

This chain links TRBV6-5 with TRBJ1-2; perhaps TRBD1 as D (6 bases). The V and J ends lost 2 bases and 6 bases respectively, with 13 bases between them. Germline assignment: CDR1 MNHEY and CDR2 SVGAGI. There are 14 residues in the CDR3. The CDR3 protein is CASSYADSPHGYTF. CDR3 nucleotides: TGTGCCAGCAGTTACGCGGACAGTCCGCATGGCTACACCTTC.

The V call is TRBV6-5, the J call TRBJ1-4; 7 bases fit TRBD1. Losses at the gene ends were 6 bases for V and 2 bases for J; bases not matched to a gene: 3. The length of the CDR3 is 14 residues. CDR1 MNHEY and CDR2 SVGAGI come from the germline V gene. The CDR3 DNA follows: TGTGCCAGCAGATTGACAGGGACTAATGAAAAACTGTTTTTT. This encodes CASRLTGTNEKLFF.

The CDR3 DNA sequence: TGTGCCAGCAGTGAAAGTACAGGGGGCAATGAGCAGTTCTTC. Residues: CASSESTGGNEQFF. This chain joins TRBV6-1 and TRBJ2-1; 8 bases line up with TRBD1. The J segment lost 6 bases and the V segment lost 2 bases, leaving 3 bases of the junction unmatched. CDR3 size: 14 residues. The germline V gene has CDR1 MNHNS and CDR2 SASEGT.

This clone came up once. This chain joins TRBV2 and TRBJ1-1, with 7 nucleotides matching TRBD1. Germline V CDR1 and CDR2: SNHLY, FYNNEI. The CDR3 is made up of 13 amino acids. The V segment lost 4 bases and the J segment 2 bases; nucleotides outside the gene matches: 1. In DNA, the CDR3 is TGTGCCAGCAGTGTAGGGGGCAACACTGAAGCTTTCTTT. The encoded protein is CASSVGGNTEAFF.

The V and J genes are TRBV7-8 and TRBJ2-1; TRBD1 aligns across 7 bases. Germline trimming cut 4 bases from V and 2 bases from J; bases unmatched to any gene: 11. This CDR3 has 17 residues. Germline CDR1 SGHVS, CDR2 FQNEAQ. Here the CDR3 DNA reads TGTGCCAGCAGCTCTCCAGGGGGTTTGGTTGCCTACAATGAGCAGTTCTTC. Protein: CASSSPGGLVAYNEQFF.

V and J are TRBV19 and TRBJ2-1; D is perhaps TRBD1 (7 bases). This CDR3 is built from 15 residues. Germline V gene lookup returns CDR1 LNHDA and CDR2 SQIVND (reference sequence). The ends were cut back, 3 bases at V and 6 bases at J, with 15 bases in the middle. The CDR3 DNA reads TGTGCCAGTAGTATGACGGGGGCAGGGGGCAATGAGCAGTTCTTC. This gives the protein CASSMTGAGGNEQFF.

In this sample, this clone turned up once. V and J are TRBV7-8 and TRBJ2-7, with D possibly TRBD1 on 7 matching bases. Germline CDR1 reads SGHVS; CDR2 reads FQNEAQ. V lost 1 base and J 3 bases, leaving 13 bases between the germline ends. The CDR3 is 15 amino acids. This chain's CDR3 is CASSLGGDSFYEQYF. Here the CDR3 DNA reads TGTGCCAGCAGCTTAGGCGGGGACAGCTTCTACGAGCAGTACTTC.

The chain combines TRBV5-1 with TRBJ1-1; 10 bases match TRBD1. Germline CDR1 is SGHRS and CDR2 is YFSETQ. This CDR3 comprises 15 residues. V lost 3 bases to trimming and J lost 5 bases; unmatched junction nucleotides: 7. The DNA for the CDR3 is TGCGCCAGCAGCTCCGACAGGGGGCGTCGGACTGAAGCTTTCTTT. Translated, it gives CASSSDRGRRTEAFF.

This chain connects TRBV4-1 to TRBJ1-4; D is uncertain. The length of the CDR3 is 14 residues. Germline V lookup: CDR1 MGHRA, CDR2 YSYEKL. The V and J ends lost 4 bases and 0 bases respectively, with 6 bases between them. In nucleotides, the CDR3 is TGCGCCAGCAGCCCCCCAGCAACTAATGAAAAACTGTTTTTT. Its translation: CASSPPATNEKLFF.

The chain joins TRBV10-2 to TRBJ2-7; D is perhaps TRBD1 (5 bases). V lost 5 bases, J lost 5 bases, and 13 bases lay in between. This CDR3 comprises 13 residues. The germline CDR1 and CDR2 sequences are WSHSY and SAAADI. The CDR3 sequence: CASSRPDTNEQYF. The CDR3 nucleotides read TGCGCCAGCAGTCGGCCGGACACAAACGAGCAGTACTTC.

CDR3 amino acids: CASSPRGDQPQHF. As DNA, the CDR3 is TGTGCCAGCAGTCCCAGGGGGGATCAGCCCCAGCATTTT. This chain joins TRBV7-2 and TRBJ1-5; 7 bases align to TRBD1. V was clipped by 6 bases and J by 5 bases; unmatched bases: 4. The CDR3 sequence is 13 residues long. Germline assignment: CDR1 SGHTA and CDR2 FQGNSA.

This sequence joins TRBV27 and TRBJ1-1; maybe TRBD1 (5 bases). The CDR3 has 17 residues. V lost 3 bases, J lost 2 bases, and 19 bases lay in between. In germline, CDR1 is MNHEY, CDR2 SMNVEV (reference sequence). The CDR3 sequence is CASSFLSPGLVNTEAFF. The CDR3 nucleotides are TGTGCCAGCAGTTTTCTTAGCCCAGGGCTAGTAAACACTGAAGCTTTCTTT.

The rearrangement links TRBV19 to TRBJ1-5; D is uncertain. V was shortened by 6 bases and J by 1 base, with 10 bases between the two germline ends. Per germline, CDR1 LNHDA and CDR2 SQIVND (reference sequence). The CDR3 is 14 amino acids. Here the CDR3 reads CASSRGGSNQPQHF. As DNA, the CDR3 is TGTGCCAGTAGCCGAGGAGGAAGCAATCAGCCCCAGCATTTT.